This T cell receptor beta chain emerged from a study of shared clonotypes between healthy human individuals. Trimming left V 2 bases short and J 5 bases short, with 9 bases between. There are 13 residues in the CDR3. From germline, CDR1 is LNHDA and CDR2 SQIVND (reference sequence). Libraries were prepared by immunoSEQ multiplex PCR; TCRdb keeps only in-frame clonotypes and omits some of them. The sample holds some 580,000 clones; roughly 98% are singletons and the top ten take roughly 0.29%. As defined, naive CD8 cells were CD45RO-negative and positively selected for CCR7, with terminally differentiated effector memory CD45RA+ cells excluded.

What was sequenced was naive CD8+ T cells sorted from blood. V gene TRBV19 combines with J gene TRBJ1-1; D ambiguous. The TCR comes from a man in his thirties or forties in good health. The CDR3 DNA reads as TGTGCCAGTAGTATACGAGTCGGTACTGAAGCTTTCTTT. It encodes CASSIRVGTEAFF.